This T cell receptor (beta chain) was identified during a study of blood T cell repertoires in COVID-19. Study background: Sample material is recorded as cDNA or gDNA derived from T cells, B-cell-depleted T cells, or PBMCs.

Original handling: Reference gene primers were amplified, and this amplification served to estimate nucleated cell counts. Measured with immunoSEQ multiplex PCR; TCRdb has only the in-frame clones, and not every one. V and J calls and clone size are copied from that table; D and trimming were computed from the DNA. The sample lists approximately 30,000 clones; about 90% were seen once. The germline V gene encodes CDR1 SSHAT and CDR2 FNYEAQ (reference sequence). This CDR3 has 15 amino acids. Trimming removed 2 bases from V and 7 bases from J, with 15 bases in between. This TCR was sampled from a human donor in a cohort sampled during active COVID-19. This chain joins TRBV7-7 and TRBJ1-3; D is uncertain. The sequencing input was peripheral blood. The CDR3 reads CASSLFRRQPNTIYF. In DNA, the CDR3 is TGTGCCAGCAGCTTATTCCGTAGACAACCCAACACCATATATTTT.